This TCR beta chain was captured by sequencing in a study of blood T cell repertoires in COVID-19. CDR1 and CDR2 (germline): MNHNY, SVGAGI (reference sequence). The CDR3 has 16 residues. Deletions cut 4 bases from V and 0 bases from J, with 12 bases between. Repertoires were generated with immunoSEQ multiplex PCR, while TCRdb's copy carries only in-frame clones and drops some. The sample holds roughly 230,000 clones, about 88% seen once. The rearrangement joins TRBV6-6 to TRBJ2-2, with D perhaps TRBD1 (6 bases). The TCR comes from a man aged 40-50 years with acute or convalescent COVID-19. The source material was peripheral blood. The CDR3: CASSSRRGANTGELFF. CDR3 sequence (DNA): TGTGCCAGCAGTTCCCGCAGGGGCGCGAACACCGGGGAGCTGTTTTTT.